The next 21 T cell receptor beta chains were all read from a single sample in a study of identical twins. TCRdb re-derived calls from the 5' RACE reads in MiXCR, one entry per CDR3 protein. The sample has some 240,000 distinct CDR3 sequences, 8% to 11% seen once. The sequencing sample was made of memory T cells sorted from blood. These receptors came from a man aged 50 to 60 in good health.

The chain links TRBV5-1 to TRBJ2-1, with D possibly TRBD1 on 6 matching bases. Trimming took off 5 bases at V and 0 bases at J, with 12 bases between the two ends. CDR1 and CDR2 (germline): SGHRS, YFSETQ. The CDR3 has 15 residues. The CDR3 DNA is TGCGCCAGCAGACCCGGACAGAACTCCTACAATGAGCAGTTCTTC. Its translation: CASRPGQNSYNEQFF.

This clonotype was detected ten times or more. This rearrangement joins TRBV6-1 to TRBJ2-5, with a possible D match to TRBD2 (7 bases). V shed 6 bases and J shed 5 bases, with 22 bases lying between them. The CDR3 totals 16 residues. Germline CDR1 reads MNHNS; CDR2 reads SASEGT. CDR3 bases: TGTGCCAGCAGAGACACATGGGGGGGGGCCCGGGAGACCCAGTACTTC. Protein sequence: CASRDTWGGARETQYF.

This clonotype was detected a few times. The chain joins TRBV6-4 to TRBJ1-6, with D unresolved. The CDR3 consists of 13 residues. CDR1 and CDR2 from the germline V gene are MRHNA and SNTAGT. Trimming stripped 0 bases from V and 7 bases from J, with 4 bases between. The CDR3 DNA reads as TGTGCCAGCAGTGACTCGTGGAATTCACCCCTCCACTTT. Residues: CASSDSWNSPLHF.

Only a few counts were recorded for this clonotype. V and J are TRBV20-1 and TRBJ2-3; 9 nucleotides line up with TRBD2. This CDR3 contains 15 residues. Germline V gives CDR1 DFQATT, CDR2 SNEGSKA (reference sequence). The ends lost 6 bases at V and 3 bases at J; junction bases unmatched: 10. The CDR3 region has the DNA TGCAGTGCCTACTTAGCGGGAGTTAGGACAGATACGCAGTATTTT. Translated: CSAYLAGVRTDTQYF.

This clonotype was picked up many times. V and J are TRBV5-1 and TRBJ2-7; D ambiguous. CDR1 and CDR2 from the germline V gene are SGHRS and YFSETQ. The ends were cut back, 5 bases at V and 2 bases at J, with 14 bases in the middle. This CDR3 has 14 residues. For the CDR3, the DNA is TGCGCCAGCAGTTCCGGTACACGTCCCTACGAGCAGTACTTC. Protein sequence: CASSSGTRPYEQYF. Combining the CDR3 with reference TRBV5-1 and TRBJ2-7 gives the whole variable domain KAGVTQTPRYLIKTRGQQVTLSCSPISGHRSVSWYQQTPGQGLQFLFEYFSETQRNKGNFPGRFSGRQFSNSRSEMNVSTLELGDSALYLCASSSGTRPYEQYFGPGTRLTVT.

This clonotype appeared many times. The chain recombines TRBV20-1 with TRBJ1-5; D is undetermined. The V gene lost 2 bases and the J gene lost 1 base, with 6 bases spanning the gap. Germline values: CDR1 DFQATT, CDR2 SNEGSKA (reference sequence). The CDR3 is made up of 13 amino acids. The CDR3 DNA reads TGCAGTGCTAGATCCATGAGCAATCAGCCCCAGCATTTT. Encoded protein: CSARSMSNQPQHF.

This clonotype was picked up a small number of times. The chain couples TRBV6-2 or TRBV6-3 to TRBJ2-1; TRBD1 or TRBD2 may be the D gene (7 bases each). V dropped 0 bases and J dropped 7 bases, with 13 bases sitting between them. The CDR3 loop spans 15 amino acids. The germline gives CDR1 MNHEY, CDR2 SVGEGT. This chain's CDR3 is CASSYSREGANEQFF. For the CDR3, the DNA is TGTGCCAGCAGTTACTCGAGGGAGGGGGCGAATGAGCAGTTCTTC.

The chain links TRBV9 to TRBJ2-3; perhaps TRBD2 as D (6 bases). The V gene lost 4 bases and the J gene lost 1 base, with 13 bases spanning the gap. This CDR3 comprises 15 residues. Germline V gene lookup returns CDR1 SGDLS and CDR2 YYNGEE. CDR3 in DNA: TGTGCCAGCAGCCCTGGGACTCACCGCACAGATACGCAGTATTTT. As protein: CASSPGTHRTDTQYF. Using reference TRBV9 and TRBJ2-3 for the parts outside the CDR3, the full variable domain is DSGVTQTPKHLITATGQRVTLRCSPRSGDLSVYWYQQSLDQGLQFLIQYYNGEERAKGNILERFSAQQFPDLHSELNLSSLELGDSALYFCASSPGTHRTDTQYFGPGTRLTVL.

This clonotype was picked up many times. The CDR3 DNA reads TGCAGCGTGACCCCCCCCCAGGGTACGGGGGCCAAAAACATTCAGTACTTC. This translates into CSVTPPQGTGAKNIQYF. J is TRBJ2-4 and V is TRBV29-1; either TRBD1 or TRBD2 may supply D (5 bases each). Germline CDR1 and CDR2: SQVTM and ANQGSEA. Trimming shortened V by 6 bases and J by 1 base, and 22 bases separated the two germline ends. The CDR3 has 17 amino acids.

This clonotype was detected a few times. The genes are TRBV29-1 and TRBJ2-7, with 9 bases lining up with TRBD1. The V gene end was trimmed by 7 bases and the J gene end by 7 bases; junction bases not matched to a gene: 8. The CDR3 extends over 12 amino acids. Germline V gene lookup returns CDR1 SQVTM and CDR2 ANQGSEA. CDR3 in DNA: TGCAGCGCGTTCACAGGGGGCGAAGAGCAGTACTTC. Translated, it gives CSAFTGGEEQYF.

This clonotype occurred once. The chain employs TRBV6-1 and TRBJ2-7, with a tentative D call TRBD2 (6 bases). The CDR3 is made up of 13 amino acids. Trimming took 5 bases from V and 5 from J, leaving 13 bases between them. The germline V gene encodes CDR1 MNHNS and CDR2 SASEGT. This chain's CDR3 is CASSKRWGDEQYF. The DNA of the CDR3 is TGTGCCAGCAGTAAGCGGTGGGGGGACGAGCAGTACTTC.

This clonotype showed up just a few times. The CDR3 here is CAISRTVGFRPSGANVLTF. The CDR3 DNA reads TGTGCCATCTCCCGAACCGTCGGATTTCGACCCTCGGGGGCCAACGTCCTGACTTTC. This rearrangement joins TRBV10-3 to TRBJ2-6; D gene unclear. This CDR3 is 19 amino acids long. Germline V gene data show CDR1 as ENHRY and CDR2 as SYGVKD. Trimming stripped 8 bases from V and 4 bases from J, with 27 bases between.

This clonotype was recorded many times. The chain joins TRBV5-8 to TRBJ2-1, with TRBD1 identical over 8 bases. Per the germline V gene, CDR1 is SGHTS and CDR2 is YDEGEE. This CDR3 spans 15 amino acids. V shed 4 bases and J 1 base; nucleotides not matched to a gene: 4. In nucleotides, the CDR3 is TGTGCCAGCAGCGTGGGACAGGCTTCCTACAATGAGCAGTTCTTC. Its protein product is CASSVGQASYNEQFF.

This clonotype was seen only a few times. This sequence joins TRBV7-2 and TRBJ2-1; no definite D call. Germline lookup yields CDR1 SGHTA and CDR2 FQGNSA. This CDR3 contains 13 residues. V lost 5 bases, J lost 3 bases, and 8 bases lay in between. The CDR3, as DNA: TGTGCCAGCAGCCAGCAAGTCTACAATGAGCAGTTCTTC. It codes for CASSQQVYNEQFF.

This clonotype was seen a few times. The genes are TRBV7-2 and TRBJ1-1; D remains unclear. Germline-derived CDR1 and CDR2 are SGHTA and FQGNSA. V was clipped by 0 bases and J by 0 bases, with 5 bases between them. The CDR3 loop spans 14 amino acids. The CDR3 spells CASSLAWLNTEAFF. Written as DNA, the CDR3 is TGTGCCAGCAGCTTAGCGTGGTTGAACACTGAAGCTTTCTTT. The variable domain in full, with the rest retrieved from reference TRBV7-2 and TRBJ1-1, is GAGVSQSPSNKVTEKGKDVELRCDPISGHTALYWYRQSLGQGLEFLIYFQGNSAPDKSGLPSDRFSAERTGGSVSTLTIQRTQQEDSAVYLCASSLAWLNTEAFFGQGTRLTVV.

In its sample, this clonotype was seen once. A read error may be the cause here, since a much bigger clone is one base away. This rearrangement joins TRBV5-1 to TRBJ2-2; 11 bases agree with TRBD1. This CDR3 is 17 amino acids long. Germline loops: CDR1 SGHRS, CDR2 YFSETQ. The CDR3 DNA reads TGCGCCAGCAGCGCGAGAACACGGACAGGGGGCACCGGGGATCTGTTTTTT. Its protein product is CASSARTRTGGTGDLFF. The complete variable domain, with remaining parts taken from reference TRBV5-1 and TRBJ2-2, reads KAGVTQTPRYLIKTRGQQVTLSCSPISGHRSVSWYQQTPGQGLQFLFEYFSETQRNKGNFPGRFSGRQFSNSRSEMNVSTLELGDSALYLCASSARTRTGGTGDLFFGEGSRLTVL.

This clonotype occurred many times. CDR3 in amino acids: CASTPWAQNYGYTF. CDR3 nucleotides: TGTGCCAGCACCCCCTGGGCCCAGAACTATGGCTACACCTTC. The chain links TRBV12-3 or TRBV12-4 to TRBJ1-2, with unresolved D. The ends were cut back, 7 bases at V and 2 bases at J, with 14 bases in the middle. There are 14 residues in the CDR3.

This clonotype was seen a handful of times. The chain joins TRBV3-1 to TRBJ1-1; unclear D gene. The germline gives CDR1 LGHDT, CDR2 YNNKEL (reference sequence). This CDR3 is 14 amino acids long. Trimming stripped 3 bases from V and 11 bases from J, with 19 bases between. The CDR3 protein is CASSQNIDLLEAFF. In nucleotides, the CDR3 is TGTGCCAGCAGCCAGAACATTGACCTTCTTGAGGCTTTCTTT.

The V gene is TRBV7-9, the J gene TRBJ1-2; weak D call: TRBD1 (6 bases). Germline CDR1 reads SEHNR; CDR2 reads FQNEAQ (reference sequence). This CDR3 is 13 amino acids long. Trimming pared 6 bases from V and 7 bases from J, leaving 15 bases between. This CDR3 reads CASSEVGGPGYTF. The DNA of the CDR3 is TGTGCCAGCAGTGAAGTAGGGGGACCTGGCTACACCTTC.

J is TRBJ2-7 and V is TRBV6-2 or TRBV6-3; D is possibly TRBD1 or TRBD2 (5 bases each). V was shortened by 6 bases and J by 6 bases, with 18 bases between the two germline ends. This CDR3 comprises 14 residues. CDR1 and CDR2 from the germline V gene are MNHEY and SVGEGT. The CDR3 here is CASRGTDAGLEQYF. The CDR3 bases are TGTGCCAGCAGGGGGACGGACGCCGGCCTCGAGCAGTACTTC.

This clonotype was detected many times. The rearrangement links TRBV7-3 to TRBJ2-3; 7 nucleotides line up with TRBD2. V lost 0 bases and J lost 2; bases outside the gene matches: 11. The germline gives CDR1 SGHTA, CDR2 FQGTGA. This CDR3 has 18 residues. The DNA of the CDR3 is TGTGCCAGCAGCTTAACCACCCTAGCGGAGACCTCCACAGATACGCAGTATTTT. It is translated as CASSLTTLAETSTDTQYF.